This T cell receptor beta chain was captured in a study of response to subunit inactivated influenza vaccine. This clonotype was detected a few times. V dropped 3 bases and J dropped 0; count of bases not matched to a gene: 6. Germline V gene data show CDR1 as SGDLS and CDR2 as YYNGEE. CDR3 length equals 15 residues. TCRdb fed the RT-PCR reads into MiXCR, producing one record per CDR3 protein. This table holds hundreds of thousands of distinct CDR3 sequences, about a fifth found once. Sequencing was performed on PBMCs from blood, taken more than 4 days after vaccination. This receptor was taken from a man aged 45-65 years who received an inactivated influenza vaccine. The J gene is TRBJ2-7, the V gene TRBV9; 7 nucleotides line up with TRBD1. CDR3 sequence reads: CASSEGDSLSYEQYF. CDR3 sequence (DNA): TGTGCCAGCAGCGAGGGGGACAGCCTCTCCTACGAGCAGTACTTC.